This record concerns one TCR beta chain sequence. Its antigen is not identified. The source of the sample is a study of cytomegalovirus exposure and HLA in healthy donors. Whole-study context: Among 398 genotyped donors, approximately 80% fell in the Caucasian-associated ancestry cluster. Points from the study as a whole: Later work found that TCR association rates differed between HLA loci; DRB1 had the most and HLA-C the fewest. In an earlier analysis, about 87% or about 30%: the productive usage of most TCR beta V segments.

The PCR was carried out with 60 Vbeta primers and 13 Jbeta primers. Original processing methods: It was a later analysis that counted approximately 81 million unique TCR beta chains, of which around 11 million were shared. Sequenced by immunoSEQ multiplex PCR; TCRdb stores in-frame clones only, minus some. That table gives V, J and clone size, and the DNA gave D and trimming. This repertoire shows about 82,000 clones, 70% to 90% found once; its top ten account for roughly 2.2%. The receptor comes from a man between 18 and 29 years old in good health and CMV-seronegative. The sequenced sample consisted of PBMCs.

CDR3 sequence (DNA): TGTGCCAGCAGCTTGCATAAGAAGATGACTAGCGGGAGCGGCAATGAGCAGTTCTTC. This gives the protein CASSLHKKMTSGSGNEQFF. V and J are TRBV5-5 and TRBJ2-1; 12 nucleotides line up with TRBD2. The CDR3 is 19 amino acids. Per germline, CDR1 SGHKS and CDR2 YYEKEE (reference sequence). Trimming cost V 1 base and J 6 bases; bases outside gene matches: 14. Based on the CDR3 plus reference TRBV5-5 and TRBJ2-1, the full variable domain is DAGVTQSPTHLIKTRGQQVTLRCSPISGHKSVSWYQQVLGQGPQFIFQYYEKEERGRGNFPDRFSARQFPNYSSELNVNALLLGDSALYLCASSLHKKMTSGSGNEQFFGPGTRLTVL.